This T cell receptor (beta chain) was captured in a study of cytomegalovirus exposure and HLA in healthy donors. 60 Vbeta and 13 Jbeta primers were used in PCR. Clones were sequenced by immunoSEQ multiplex PCR, and TCRdb holds only the in-frame ones, with some missing. The sample lists roughly 100,000 clones, around 77% occurring once. CDR1 is SGHRS and CDR2 is YFSETQ in the germline V gene. CDR3 length: 14 amino acids. V lost 6 bases, J lost 2 bases, and 4 bases stayed unmatched. For this clone: Its target is unknown.

General observations from the study: Later on, a genetic analysis was performed. It linked a missense variant in DCLRE1C with V- and J-gene trimming of TCR beta. TCR beta sequences reportedly predicted most subjects' HLA-A and HLA-B alleles accurately. Most TCRs appeared rarely, but some public TCRs recurred in many donors. Follow-up analysis found HLA locus-dependent TCR association rates, highest for DRB1 and lowest for HLA-C.

The TCR sequence derives from a woman aged 35 to 49 in good health and CMV-seropositive. V gene TRBV5-1 combines with J gene TRBJ2-1, with 8 bases aligning to TRBD1. The source material was PBMCs. The CDR3 region is CASNAGGPYNEQFF. CDR3 bases: TGCGCCAGCAATGCAGGGGGCCCCTACAATGAGCAGTTCTTC. The entire variable domain, with the rest obtained from reference TRBV5-1 and TRBJ2-1, is as follows: KAGVTQTPRYLIKTRGQQVTLSCSPISGHRSVSWYQQTPGQGLQFLFEYFSETQRNKGNFPGRFSGRQFSNSRSEMNVSTLELGDSALYLCASNAGGPYNEQFFGPGTRLTVL.